This T cell receptor beta chain comes out of a study of control samples from healthy donors and cancer patients. Using immunoSEQ multiplex PCR, the repertoire was profiled, and TCRdb retains in-frame clones only, with some absent. The sample holds tens of thousands of clones; around four fifths are singletons and the top ten take roughly 47%. V gave up 6 bases and J gave up 5 bases; unmatched junction bases: 4. Germline V gene sequence: CDR1 GTSNPN, CDR2 SVGIG (reference sequence). There are 12 residues in the CDR3. This rearrangement joins TRBV30 to TRBJ1-2; 9 bases agree with TRBD1. Sequences were obtained from blood. This TCR was sampled from a man aged 55 to 70 in good health. The CDR3 DNA sequence: TGTGCCTGCCCAGGGACAGGGTATGGCTACACCTTC. Its protein product is CACPGTGYGYTF.